The next 20 T cell receptor beta chains were all read from a single sample in a study of vaccination effects on CD4 cells after COVID-19. Clones were sequenced by immunoSEQ multiplex PCR, and TCRdb holds only the in-frame ones, with some missing. The sample yields about 45,000 clones, 70% seen once. No cognate antigen is known for these TCRs. After roughly ten days in culture, the CD4+ T cells were isolated. Participants completed two doses of the BNT162b2 or mRNA-1273 vaccine. The starting material was CD4+ T cells from PBMCs cultured without peptide, obtained after COVID-19 vaccination. These receptors all stem from a human donor who received a COVID-19 vaccine.

The rearrangement links TRBV18 to TRBJ1-2, with 10 bases that match TRBD1. This CDR3 is built from 17 residues. V trimming: 0 bases; J trimming: 8 bases; junction bases outside the gene matches: 12. CDR1 and CDR2 (germline): KGHSH, LQKENI. The CDR3 loop is CASSPPMRGTGVRGYTF. The CDR3 DNA sequence: TGTGCCAGCTCACCACCGATGAGAGGGACAGGGGTTAGGGGCTACACCTTC.

The V call is TRBV18, the J call TRBJ2-7; D tentatively reads TRBD1 or TRBD2 (6 bases each). The CDR3 length is 17 residues. Germline lookup yields CDR1 KGHSH and CDR2 LQKENI. V was cut by 1 base and J by 4 bases, with 20 bases left in between. CDR3 protein: CASSPRGDTRMLYEQYF. For the CDR3, the DNA is TGTGCCAGCTCACCACGGGGGGACACTCGCATGCTTTACGAGCAGTACTTC.

The chain combines TRBV5-4 with TRBJ2-1; D gene unclear. The germline V gene has CDR1 SGHNT and CDR2 YYREEE (reference sequence). The germline V and J ends were trimmed by 0 bases and 10 bases, with 11 bases remaining between them. The CDR3 totals 13 residues. CDR3 sequence (DNA): TGTGCCAGCAGCTTGGCTTCTATGGGCGAGCAGTTCTTC. Translating gives CASSLASMGEQFF.

This clone is a singleton in its sample. The chain recombines TRBV6-5 with TRBJ1-2; tentative D call: TRBD1 (6 bases). Between the trimmed V and J ends, which lost 6 bases and 2 bases, there was a span of 16 bases. Germline CDR1 MNHEY, CDR2 SVGAGI. The CDR3 runs 15 residues. CDR3 protein: CASSQGGGSNYGYTF. The CDR3 bases are TGTGCCAGCAGCCAAGGGGGGGGCTCCAACTATGGCTACACCTTC.

The J gene is TRBJ2-5, the V gene TRBV4-2; 10 bases map to TRBD2. Germline V gene data show CDR1 as LGHNA and CDR2 as YNFKEQ. This CDR3 contains 15 residues. J lost 4 bases, V lost 0 bases, and 2 bases had no gene match. The CDR3 region is CASSQELAGAETQYF. CDR3 sequence (DNA): TGTGCCAGCAGCCAAGAGCTAGCGGGAGCAGAGACCCAGTACTTC.

This clone was picked up a small number of times. The gene calls are TRBV12-3 or TRBV12-4 and TRBJ2-7; D gene unclear. The CDR3 is 11 residues long. With 1 base removed from V and 5 bases from J, the gap between germline ends came to 3 bases. The CDR3 sequence: CASSLGNEQYF. The CDR3 DNA reads as TGTGCCAGCAGTTTAGGCAACGAGCAGTACTTC.

This rearrangement joins TRBV19 to TRBJ2-2; D remains unclear. Germline CDR1 LNHDA, CDR2 SQIVND (reference sequence). V lost 6 bases and J lost 0, with 11 bases in between. CDR3 length: 15 residues. CDR3 bases: TGTGCCAGTAGCATACAGAGCACGAACACCGGGGAGCTGTTTTTT. It specifies CASSIQSTNTGELFF.

The V call is TRBV6-5, the J call TRBJ2-3; maybe TRBD1 (6 bases). The ends were cut back, 5 bases at V and 3 bases at J, with 12 bases in the middle. In germline, CDR1 is MNHEY, CDR2 SVGAGI. CDR3 length: 14 amino acids. The CDR3 nucleotides are TGTGCCAGCAGTAAGAGGACAGCTACAGATACGCAGTATTTT. Residues: CASSKRTATDTQYF.

The chain employs TRBV27 and TRBJ2-1; D may match TRBD1 or TRBD2 (5 bases each). V dropped 6 bases and J dropped 7 bases, with 10 bases sitting between them. The length of the CDR3 is 12 residues. CDR1 is MNHEY and CDR2 is SMNVEV in the germline V gene (reference sequence). The CDR3 sequence is CASRGDSNEQFF. As DNA, the CDR3 is TGTGCCAGCAGGGGAGACAGTAATGAGCAGTTCTTC.

There are a few counts of this clone. This chain links TRBV4-1 with TRBJ2-7, with D hard to call. Per germline, CDR1 MGHRA and CDR2 YSYEKL. The CDR3 length is 12 residues. V was shortened by 6 bases and J by 3 bases, with 9 bases between the two germline ends. The CDR3 bases are TGCGCCAGCAGGTCACCGAACTACGAGCAGTACTTC. It yields the protein CASRSPNYEQYF.

This chain links TRBV29-1 with TRBJ1-3; D may be TRBD1 (5 bases). Per the germline V gene, CDR1 is SQVTM and CDR2 is ANQGSEA. Trimming took 3 bases from V and 7 from J, leaving 10 bases between them. The CDR3 is 12 residues long. The CDR3 sequence is CSVDQGSNTIYF. The DNA of the CDR3 is TGCAGCGTTGATCAGGGTTCGAACACCATATATTTT.

The chain joins TRBV19 to TRBJ2-1, with 12 bases fitting TRBD2. V dropped 7 bases and J dropped 4; count of bases not matched to a gene: 5. The CDR3 length is 15 residues. Germline assignment: CDR1 LNHDA and CDR2 SQIVND (reference sequence). CDR3 sequence: CASMTSGSLYNEQFF. In DNA, the CDR3 is TGTGCCAGTATGACTAGCGGGAGTTTGTACAATGAGCAGTTCTTC.

The chain has TRBV11-2 and TRBJ2-5, with a possible D match to TRBD1 (6 bases). CDR1 and CDR2 (germline): SGHAT, FQNNGV. V was clipped by 5 bases and J by 4 bases, with 14 bases between them. This CDR3 is built from 14 residues. CDR3 DNA: TGTGCCAGCAGCGACAGACAGGCTGGAGAGACCCAGTACTTC. Protein sequence: CASSDRQAGETQYF.

The V call is TRBV19, the J call TRBJ2-5; no clear D. The CDR3 consists of 12 residues. From germline, CDR1 is LNHDA and CDR2 SQIVND (reference sequence). With 4 bases removed from V and 0 bases from J, the gap between germline ends came to 3 bases. CDR3 region: CASSTDQETQYF. The CDR3 DNA reads TGTGCCAGTAGTACCGACCAAGAGACCCAGTACTTC.

The J gene is TRBJ1-2, the V gene TRBV21-1; the D call in the table, TRBD1, was not verified against the DNA. TRBV21-1 constitutes a pseudogene. This CDR3 has 16 residues. The CDR3 loop is CASSKTPGQDYYGYTF. The CDR3 DNA follows: TGTGCCAGCAGCAAAACACCGGGACAGGACTATTATGGCTACACCTTC.

CDR3 bases: TGCGCCAGCAGCAAAAGGGTCGCCAAAAACATTCAGTACTTC. Its protein is CASSKRVAKNIQYF. This chain connects TRBV5-1 to TRBJ2-4, with unresolved D. V lost 4 bases and J 1 base, leaving 9 bases between the germline ends. CDR3 length: 14 residues. Germline CDR1 SGHRS, CDR2 YFSETQ.

In its sample, this clone was seen a few times. V is TRBV3-1 (or the pseudogene TRBV3-2) and J is TRBJ1-5; D not resolved. This CDR3 spans 14 amino acids. Looked up from germline, CDR1 is LGHDT and CDR2 is YNNKEL (reference sequence). Trimming removed 4 bases from V and 3 bases from J, with 10 bases in between. The CDR3 region is CASSLGMNNQPQHF. The CDR3 region has the DNA TGTGCCAGCAGCCTTGGGATGAACAATCAGCCCCAGCATTTT.

This rearrangement joins TRBV5-8 to TRBJ2-7; TRBD2 matches at 13 bases. The CDR3 sequence is 17 residues long. Trimming took 3 bases from V and 2 from J; bases not matched to a gene: 8. CDR1 is SGHTS and CDR2 is YDEGEE in the germline V gene. The DNA of the CDR3 is TGTGCCAGCAGCTCCCTCGCCGGGACTAGCGGGGCCTACGAGCAGTACTTC. Its translation: CASSSLAGTSGAYEQYF.

This clone appeared a few times. V gene TRBV7-9 combines with J gene TRBJ2-3; unclear D gene. The V and J ends lost 3 bases and 5 bases respectively, with 12 bases between them. Germline V gene sequence: CDR1 SEHNR, CDR2 FQNEAQ (reference sequence). There are 14 residues in the CDR3. The chain's CDR3 is CASSLGASGDTQYF. DNA for the CDR3: TGTGCCAGCAGCTTGGGTGCTTCCGGAGATACGCAGTATTTT.

The chain's CDR3 is CASSGTDPYGYTF. The CDR3 DNA sequence: TGTGCCAGCAGCGGGACGGATCCTTATGGCTACACCTTC. This chain joins TRBV6-5 and TRBJ1-2, with D perhaps TRBD1 (5 bases). CDR1 is MNHEY and CDR2 is SVGAGI in the germline V gene. This CDR3 has 13 residues. V was pared by 6 bases and J by 5 bases, with 13 bases between.